This T cell receptor beta chain was sequenced during a study of response to subunit inactivated influenza vaccine. TCRdb processed the RT-PCR reads anew with MiXCR; each CDR3 protein has one entry. The sample has hundreds of thousands of distinct CDR3 sequences, approximately 11% seen once. These data also featured in a second study, about T cells expressing NK-cell markers. That paper adds: 5'RACE template switching with UMIs generated TCR beta cDNA. It was from sorted CD3+CD56+NKG2C+, CD3+CD56+NKG2C- and CD3+CD56-NKG2C+ T cells that TCR beta repertoires came. Most of the eight sequenced donors were HCMV-seropositive; one was seronegative. There were a handful of donors in whom these clonotypes also led the CD3+CD56-NKG2C+ fraction. Unclear, still, was the HCMV specificity of the expanded NKG2C+ T cell clones.

The TCR comes from a man aged 50-59 years who received an inactivated influenza vaccine. The sequencing here drew on PBMCs from blood, taken on the day of vaccination.

The CDR3 is CASSPTLRGAGGYTF. The CDR3 bases are TGTGCCAGCAGCCCAACACTCCGGGGGGCCGGAGGCTACACCTTC. The chain combines TRBV7-2 with TRBJ1-2; D is possibly TRBD1 (6 bases). The CDR3 contains 15 residues. The V gene's germline CDR1 is SGHTA and CDR2 FQGNSA. V lost 5 bases to trimming and J lost 8 bases, with 21 bases between them. The whole variable domain, remainder taken from reference TRBV7-2 and TRBJ1-2, is GAGVSQSPSNKVTEKGKDVELRCDPISGHTALYWYRQSLGQGLEFLIYFQGNSAPDKSGLPSDRFSAERTGGSVSTLTIQRTQQEDSAVYLCASSPTLRGAGGYTFGSGTRLTVV.